Included here is one TCR beta chain sequence, with context. CDR1 is ENHRY and CDR2 is SYGVKD in the germline V gene. Trimming stripped 2 bases from V and 6 bases from J, with 11 bases between. The CDR3 length is 14 residues. The library targeted TCRbeta and was prepared with unique molecular identifiers. Each CDR3 protein is one row after TCRdb ran MiXCR on the PCR reads. Of roughly 400,000 distinct CDR3 sequences listed, roughly 43% are singletons. This sample is part of a study of T-cell reconstitution after alpha-beta-depleted transplantation in children. Source: PBMCs, taken before TCRalphabeta/CD19-depleted stem cell transplant. The chain carries TRBV10-3 and TRBJ2-1; D is uncertain. This sequence was found in a girl aged 2 to 10 with aplastic anemia, due to receive a stem cell transplant. This CDR3 reads CAISESEVGNEQFF. The DNA of the CDR3 is TGTGCCATCAGTGAGAGTGAGGTGGGCAATGAGCAGTTCTTC.